The sequence of this T cell receptor (beta chain) was determined in a study of blood T cells in healthy people across ages. The wider study: Per two T cells, about one barcoded beta molecule was captured through template switching.

The count of this clonotype is one. Trimming took 0 bases from V and 2 from J, leaving 17 bases between them. Germline assignment: CDR1 GTSNPN and CDR2 SVGIG (reference sequence). This CDR3 is 16 amino acids long. Primers used in a second PCR of about 7 to 11 cycles were a sample-barcoded 5' primer and a J-beta primer mix. TCRdb reanalysed the 5' RACE reads using MiXCR and keeps one entry per CDR3 protein. The table records around 670,000 distinct CDR3 sequences, approximately 30% of them present only once. Healthy Caucasians from Russia aged roughly 6 to 95 served as donors. A minimum of 7 million PBMCs was isolated per sample. Extractions gave at least 6 micrograms of total RNA per sample.

This clonotype was sampled from a woman at least 80 years old in good health. The sample consisted of blood. The rearrangement links TRBV30 to TRBJ2-7; perhaps D is TRBD1 or TRBD2 (5 bases each). CDR3 DNA sequence: TGTGCCTGGAGTGTACCCCGGGGCAGGATGACCTACGAGCAGTACTTC. Residues: CAWSVPRGRMTYEQYF.